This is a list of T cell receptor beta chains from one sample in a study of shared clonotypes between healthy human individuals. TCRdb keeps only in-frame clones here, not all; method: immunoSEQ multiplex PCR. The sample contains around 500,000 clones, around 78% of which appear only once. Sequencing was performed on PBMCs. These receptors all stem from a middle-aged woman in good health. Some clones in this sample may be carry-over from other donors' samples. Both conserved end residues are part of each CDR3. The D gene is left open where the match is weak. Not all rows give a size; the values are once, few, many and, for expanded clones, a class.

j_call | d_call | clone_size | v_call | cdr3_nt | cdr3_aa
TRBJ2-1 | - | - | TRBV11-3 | TGTGCCAGCAGCTTAAACGGGGTCTCCTACAATGAGCAGTTCTTC | CASSLNGVSYNEQFF
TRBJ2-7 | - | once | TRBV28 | TGTGCCAGCAGTTTACACCCCCGGAGTGACCTACGGGACGAGCAGTACTTC | CASSLHPRSDLRDEQYF
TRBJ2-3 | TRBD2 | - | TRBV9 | TGTGCCAGCAGCGTAGGGCGGCTAGCGGGAGGTGGTACAGATACGCAGTATTTT | CASSVGRLAGGGTDTQYF
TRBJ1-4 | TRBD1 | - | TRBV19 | TGTGCCAGTAGTACTACCCAGGGGACAGCGATCATAAATGAAAAACTGTTTTTT | CASSTTQGTAIINEKLFF
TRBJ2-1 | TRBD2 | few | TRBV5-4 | TGTGCCAGCAGCGGCAGCGGGACCTACAATGAGCAGTTCTTC | CASSGSGTYNEQFF
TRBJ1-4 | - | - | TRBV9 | TGTGCCAGCAGCTCCCAAACAGGGTCTCTAGAAAAACTGTTTTTT | CASSSQTGSLEKLFF
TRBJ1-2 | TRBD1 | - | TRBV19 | TGTGCCAGTAGTACCCAGGGACAGGGGCATGGCTACACCTTC | CASSTQGQGHGYTF
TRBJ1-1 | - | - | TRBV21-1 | TGTGCCAGCAGCAAAAAGGCCAGCCGGGACAAGGCTTTCTTT | CASSKKASRDKAFF
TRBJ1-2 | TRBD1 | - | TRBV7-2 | TGTGCCAGCAGCTTAAGAGGGGACAGGTCAGGCTACACCTTC | CASSLRGDRSGYTF
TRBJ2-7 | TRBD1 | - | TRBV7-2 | TGTGCCAGCAGCCTCGGGACAGAGGGGAACTACGAGCAGTACTTC | CASSLGTEGNYEQYF
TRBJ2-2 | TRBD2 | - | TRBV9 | TGTGCCAGCAGCCCGGGACTAGCGGTAAACACCGGGGAGCTGTTTTTT | CASSPGLAVNTGELFF
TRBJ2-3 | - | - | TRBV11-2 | TGTGCCAGCAGCTTAGCCAGGCGTAACACAGATACGCAGTATTTT | CASSLARRNTDTQYF
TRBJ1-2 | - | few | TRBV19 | TGTGCCACCCTAGGGAGCTATGGCTACACCTTC | CATLGSYGYTF
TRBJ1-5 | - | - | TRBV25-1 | TGTGCCAGCAGTGTAGGGGGGGGCAATCAGCCCCAGCATTTT | CASSVGGGNQPQHF
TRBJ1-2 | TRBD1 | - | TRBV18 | TGTGCCAGCTCACCTACGGGACAGAGAAACTATGGCTACACCTTC | CASSPTGQRNYGYTF
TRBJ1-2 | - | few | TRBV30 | TGTGCCTGGACACTCGAGGGGGGCTACACCTTC | CAWTLEGGYTF
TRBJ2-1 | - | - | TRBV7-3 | TGTGCCAGCAGCTTAGACTCGAATGAGCAGTTCTTC | CASSLDSNEQFF
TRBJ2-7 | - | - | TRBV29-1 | TGCAGCGTTGAAAAGGGAAACTCCTACGAGCAGTACTTC | CSVEKGNSYEQYF
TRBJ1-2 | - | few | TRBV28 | TGTGCCAGCAGCCTCCTGGCCAACAGGGATGGCTACACCTTC | CASSLLANRDGYTF
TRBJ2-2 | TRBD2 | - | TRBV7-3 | TGTGCCAGCAGCCCGCAGGGACTAGCGGGGGCGAACACCGGGGAGCTGTTTTTT | CASSPQGLAGANTGELFF
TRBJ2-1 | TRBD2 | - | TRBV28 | TGTGCCAGCAGCACCGGACTAGTCGGGGAGCAGTTCTTC | CASSTGLVGEQFF
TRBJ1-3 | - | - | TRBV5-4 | TGTGCCAGCAGTCAGGACAGATCTGGAAACACCATATATTTT | CASSQDRSGNTIYF
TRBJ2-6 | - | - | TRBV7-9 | TGTGCCAGCAGCCCCGGGGCCAACGTCCTGACTTTC | CASSPGANVLTF
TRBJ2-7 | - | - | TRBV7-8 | TGTGCCAGCAGCGCCAGGGGACGGCGGGGCACCTACGAGCAGTACTTC | CASSARGRRGTYEQYF
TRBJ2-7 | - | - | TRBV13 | TGTGCCAGCAGTATACGCCGACAGAACCGGCAGCAGTACTTC | CASSIRRQNRQQYF
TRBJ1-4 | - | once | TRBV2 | TGTGCCAGCAGTCCCCCCGCGCAGGGACTAGAAAAACTGTTTTTT | CASSPPAQGLEKLFF